The 7 T cell receptor beta chains in this list originate from one sample, sequenced in a study of blood T cell repertoires in COVID-19. Data came from immunoSEQ multiplex PCR; TCRdb stores just in-frame clones and leaves some out. This table has around 140,000 clones, about 89% appearing once. Sequencing input: peripheral blood. The receptors were gathered from a man aged 50 or older with active COVID-19.

CDR3 nucleotides: TGTGCCAGCAGCTTACTAGGTCGGGGGGACTCACCCCTCCACTTT. Its protein product is CASSLLGRGDSPLHF. The chain carries TRBV7-3 and TRBJ1-6; tentatively, D is TRBD1 (5 bases). This CDR3 has 15 amino acids. Looked up from germline, CDR1 is SGHTA and CDR2 is FQGTGA. Trimming shortened V by 2 bases and J by 10 bases, and 15 bases separated the two germline ends.

The rearrangement links TRBV7-6 to TRBJ2-2; 7 bases are a match to TRBD2. Germline CDR1 and CDR2: SGHVS and FNYEAQ. The CDR3 sequence is 14 residues long. The ends lost 2 bases at V and 6 bases at J; junction bases unmatched: 3. The CDR3 nucleotides read TGTGCCAGCAGCTTACCGGGGGGAGCCGGGGAGCTGTTTTTT. Translated, it gives CASSLPGGAGELFF.

This chain links TRBV6-4 with TRBJ2-7, with TRBD1 identical over 9 bases. Germline V lookup: CDR1 MRHNA, CDR2 SNTAGT. This CDR3 spans 16 amino acids. The trim removed 1 base at V and 1 base at J, leaving 5 bases unmatched. CDR3 in amino acids: CASSDWDRAQSYEQYF. CDR3 sequence (DNA): TGTGCCAGCAGTGACTGGGACAGGGCCCAGTCCTACGAGCAGTACTTC.

The chain has TRBV29-1 and TRBJ2-7; 9 bases map to TRBD1. Germline values: CDR1 SQVTM, CDR2 ANQGSEA. The J segment lost 5 bases and the V segment lost 4 bases, leaving 6 bases of the junction unmatched. There are 13 residues in the CDR3. DNA of the CDR3: TGCAGCGTTGTACCGGGACAGGGCCACGAGCAGTACTTC. Translating it yields CSVVPGQGHEQYF.

To note about this clone: Other DNA sequences from this sample encode an identical CDR3 as well. The V call is TRBV10-3, the J call TRBJ2-3; 8 bases map to TRBD2. Trimming cost V 3 bases and J 2 bases; bases outside gene matches: 4. Germline V gene sequence: CDR1 ENHRY, CDR2 SYGVKD. The CDR3 has 15 amino acids. CDR3: CAISEAGATTDTQYF. In DNA, the CDR3 is TGTGCCATCAGTGAAGCGGGGGCCACCACAGATACGCAGTATTTT.

The genes are TRBV6-5 and TRBJ2-5; TRBD2 agrees at 7 bases. With 7 bases clipped from V and 3 bases from J, the junction kept 11 bases outside the gene matches. The germline gives CDR1 MNHEY, CDR2 SVGAGI. The CDR3 runs 15 residues. This CDR3 is CASTNPKAGEETQYF. The CDR3 coding sequence is TGTGCCAGCACAAACCCGAAGGCGGGGGAAGAGACCCAGTACTTC.

This chain joins TRBV9 and TRBJ1-6, with TRBD1 matching 12 bases. The J segment lost 8 bases and the V segment lost 4 bases, leaving 4 bases of the junction unmatched. Per germline, CDR1 SGDLS and CDR2 YYNGEE. The CDR3 consists of 15 residues. For the CDR3, the DNA is TGTGCCAGCAGCCCGGGACAGGGGGCTTATTCACCCCTCCACTTT. Protein product: CASSPGQGAYSPLHF.